This passage covers 5 T cell receptor beta chains from one sample sequenced in a study of T cells in localized non-small cell lung cancer. TCRdb's table, derived via immunoSEQ multiplex PCR, lists solely in-frame clones and lacks some. The table lists about 29,000 clones, roughly nine tenths of them singletons. The sequencing used peripheral blood, collected before any cancer treatment. All receptors come from a woman aged 35 to 69 with stage I lung adenocarcinoma.

The chain links TRBV29-1 to TRBJ2-7; 8 bases agree with TRBD1. This CDR3 has 16 amino acids. V lost 1 base and J lost 2; bases outside the gene matches: 10. Germline assignment: CDR1 SQVTM and CDR2 ANQGSEA. CDR3 loop: CSVEGTSQGATYEQYF. The CDR3, as DNA: TGCAGCGTTGAAGGTACCAGCCAGGGGGCCACCTACGAGCAGTACTTC.

The CDR3, as DNA: TGTGCCAGCAGCTTGACGACTAGCGGTAACAATGAGCAGTTCTTC. This gives the protein CASSLTTSGNNEQFF. The chain has TRBV7-9 and TRBJ2-1, with 9 bases lining up with TRBD2. This CDR3 comprises 15 residues. The germline V gene has CDR1 SEHNR and CDR2 FQNEAQ (reference sequence). V lost 3 bases to trimming and J lost 5 bases; unmatched junction nucleotides: 5.

The V gene is TRBV18, the J gene TRBJ1-2; 9 bases are a match to TRBD1. Trimming cost V 2 bases and J 7 bases; bases outside gene matches: 2. The germline CDR1 and CDR2 sequences are KGHSH and LQKENI. There are 13 residues in the CDR3. The DNA of the CDR3 is TGTGCCAGCTCACCAGGGACAGGGAGTGGCTACACCTTC. This encodes CASSPGTGSGYTF.

The V gene is TRBV5-1, the J gene TRBJ1-1; TRBD1 agrees at 8 bases. The CDR3 loop spans 16 amino acids. From germline, CDR1 is SGHRS and CDR2 YFSETQ. V was pared by 0 bases and J by 3 bases, with 7 bases of the junction left unmatched. The CDR3 reads CASSLVQGVMYTEAFF. CDR3 bases: TGCGCCAGCAGCTTGGTACAGGGGGTTATGTACACTGAAGCTTTCTTT.

This clone appeared a few times. The gene calls are TRBV7-2 and TRBJ2-1, with D hard to call. The germline V and J ends were trimmed by 1 base and 8 bases, with 15 bases remaining between them. The length of the CDR3 is 15 residues. Germline V lookup: CDR1 SGHTA, CDR2 FQGNSA. DNA for the CDR3: TGTGCCAGCAGCTTAGAGGGATTATATGGGTATGAGCAGTTCTTC. Protein product: CASSLEGLYGYEQFF.